The source of this T cell receptor beta chain is a study of monozygotic twins with inflammatory bowel disease. This CDR3 comprises 14 residues. Germline assignment: CDR1 MNHNS and CDR2 SASEGT. The authors made each sample's cDNA in eight separate reactions. UMIs bearing a 6-nucleotide sample barcode were added through template switching. Reanalyzing the 5' RACE reads, TCRdb keeps one entry per CDR3 protein, without DNA. The clone table shows over 130,000 distinct CDR3 sequences, with the ten largest holding roughly 2.5%. On this clonotype: Its target is not known.

Notes on the study in general: Researchers were unable to tell different T cell subtypes apart.

Sequencing was done on a sample of blood. The TCR comes from a human donor with ulcerative colitis or Crohn's disease, or a healthy co-twin of an affected twin (not recorded which). The genes are TRBV6-1 and TRBJ2-1. CDR3 amino acids: CATIRRGSYNEQFF.